Only a few counts were recorded for the clone carrying this T cell receptor beta chain. The sample originates from a study of human T cells and chemical hapten exposure. Across the whole study: Predominantly women, the patients had alopecia areata, totalis or universalis.

Between the trimmed V and J ends, which lost 1 base and 7 bases, there was a span of 10 bases. The germline V gene has CDR1 SGHVS and CDR2 FNYEAQ. The CDR3 runs 13 residues. TCRdb recomputed calls from the RACE reads with MiXCR, one row per CDR3 protein. This table holds roughly 71,000 distinct CDR3 sequences, around 10% found once. Time point in this sample: patch test 3, about 24 weeks after DPC sensitization. Treatment meaning: therapeutic diphenylcyclopropenone sensitization with weekly scalp DPC. The drawing of blood occurred before each patch test was applied. The chain has TRBV7-6 and TRBJ1-2; D unresolved. This TCR came from a woman between 50 and 59 years old with alopecia areata. Some clones in this sample may be carry-over from other donors' samples. Sequenced material: whole blood, taken in connection with sensitization to the hapten diphenylcyclopropenone (DPC). CDR3 bases: TGTGCCAGCAGCTTAGGAGGAGGCAGTGGCTACACCTTC. Its translation: CASSLGGGSGYTF.